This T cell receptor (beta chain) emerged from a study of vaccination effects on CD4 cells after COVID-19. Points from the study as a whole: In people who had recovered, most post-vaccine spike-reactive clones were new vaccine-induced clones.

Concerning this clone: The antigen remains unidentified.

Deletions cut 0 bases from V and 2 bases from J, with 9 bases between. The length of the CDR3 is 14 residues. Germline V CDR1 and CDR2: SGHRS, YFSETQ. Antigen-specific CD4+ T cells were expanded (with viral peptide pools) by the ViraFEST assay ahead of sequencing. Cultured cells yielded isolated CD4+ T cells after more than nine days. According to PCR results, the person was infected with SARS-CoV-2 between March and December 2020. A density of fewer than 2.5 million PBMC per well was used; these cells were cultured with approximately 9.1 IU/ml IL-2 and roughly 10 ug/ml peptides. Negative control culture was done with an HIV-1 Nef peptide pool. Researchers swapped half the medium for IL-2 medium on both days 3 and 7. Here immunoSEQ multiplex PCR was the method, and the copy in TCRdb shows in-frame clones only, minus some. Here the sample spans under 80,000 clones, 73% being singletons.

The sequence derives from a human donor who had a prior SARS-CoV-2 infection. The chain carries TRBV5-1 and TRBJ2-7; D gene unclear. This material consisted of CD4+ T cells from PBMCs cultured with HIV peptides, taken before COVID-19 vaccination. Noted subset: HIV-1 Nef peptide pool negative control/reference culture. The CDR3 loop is CASSLGQNPYEQYF. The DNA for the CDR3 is TGCGCCAGCAGCTTGGGCCAAAACCCCTACGAGCAGTACTTC. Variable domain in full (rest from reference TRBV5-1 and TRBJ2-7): KAGVTQTPRYLIKTRGQQVTLSCSPISGHRSVSWYQQTPGQGLQFLFEYFSETQRNKGNFPGRFSGRQFSNSRSEMNVSTLELGDSALYLCASSLGQNPYEQYFGPGTRLTVT.